Listed below are T cell receptor beta chains from one sample, sequenced in a study of blood T cell repertoires in COVID-19. TCRdb's copy holds only in-frame clones and misses some; the assay was immunoSEQ multiplex PCR. This table has about 52,000 clones, 70% to 90% appearing once. Source material: peripheral blood. The origin of the receptors is a man between 65 and 85 years old with acute or convalescent COVID-19. Each CDR3 is given with its conserved first and last residue. The D gene is left open where the match is weak. For some rows the clone size is stated as once, few or many, or as a class when expanded; others skip it.

clone size	V gene	J gene	D gene	CDR3 protein	CDR3 DNA
-	TRBV6-5	TRBJ2-1	TRBD2	CASSSSGSSYNEQFF	TGTGCCAGCAGTTCTAGCGGGAGCTCCTACAATGAGCAGTTCTTC
-	TRBV7-9	TRBJ2-5	TRBD2	CASSLPGLAGAGQETQYF	TGTGCCAGCAGCTTACCGGGACTAGCGGGGGCCGGTCAAGAGACCCAGTACTTC
few	TRBV9	TRBJ2-1	TRBD2	CASSVDSGRAGEQFF	TGTGCCAGCAGCGTAGACAGCGGGAGGGCGGGTGAGCAGTTCTTC
-	TRBV5-1	TRBJ1-2	TRBD1	CASSLEGTGGFYGGYTF	TGCGCCAGCAGCTTGGAGGGGACAGGGGGCTTTTACGGTGGCTACACCTTC
few	TRBV24-1	TRBJ2-1	TRBD2	CATSERREGSNEQFF	TGTGCCACCAGTGAAAGGCGGGAGGGATCAAATGAGCAGTTCTTC
once	TRBV28	TRBJ1-3	-	CASSYGASISGNTIYF	TGTGCCAGCAGTTATGGAGCGTCAATCTCTGGAAACACCATATATTTT
-	TRBV5-1	TRBJ2-1	TRBD2	CASSVQDPTSGEQFF	TGCGCCAGCAGCGTTCAGGACCCCACTAGCGGTGAGCAGTTCTTC
-	TRBV12-3/TRBV12-4	TRBJ2-6	-	CASLSSGANVLTF	TGTGCCAGTCTAAGCTCTGGGGCCAACGTCCTGACTTTC
-	TRBV7-3	TRBJ2-1	TRBD1	CASSLDRGNEQFF	TGTGCCAGCAGCTTGGACAGGGGAAATGAGCAGTTCTTC
-	TRBV4-3	TRBJ2-7	-	CASAEEFRGSYEQYF	TGCGCCAGTGCCGAGGAGTTCAGGGGATCCTACGAGCAGTACTTC
-	TRBV7-9	TRBJ2-3	-	CASSPRSDTQYF	TGTGCCAGCAGCCCACGGTCAGATACGCAGTATTTT
once	TRBV29-1	TRBJ1-6	TRBD1	CSVRQGLNSPLHF	TGCAGCGTGCGACAGGGGCTGAACTCACCCCTCCACTTT
-	TRBV7-8	TRBJ2-7	-	CASSHRQPDYEQYF	TGTGCCAGCAGCCATAGACAGCCCGACTACGAGCAGTACTTC
-	TRBV18	TRBJ1-2	-	CASSQLGGYTF	TGTGCCAGCTCACAGCTAGGTGGCTACACCTTC
-	TRBV4-1	TRBJ2-5	-	CASSHNRGRGFETQYF	TGCGCCAGCAGCCATAATCGGGGAAGAGGATTTGAGACCCAGTACTTC
-	TRBV7-2	TRBJ1-2	TRBD1	CASSLVGTGYGYTF	TGTGCCAGCAGCTTAGTCGGGACAGGATATGGCTACACCTTC
once	TRBV7-2	TRBJ2-1	TRBD2	CASSISGGYNEQFF	TGTGCCAGCAGCATCAGCGGGGGCTACAATGAGCAGTTCTTC
-	TRBV6-5	TRBJ1-3	-	CASSRTESLGNTIYF	TGTGCCAGCAGTAGGACAGAATCGCTTGGAAACACCATATATTTT
-	TRBV15	TRBJ2-4	TRBD2	CATSRELALTSGSNIQYF	TGTGCCACCAGCAGAGAGCTAGCGCTAACTAGCGGGAGCAACATTCAGTACTTC
-	TRBV3-1/TRBV3-2	TRBJ1-2	-	CASSQDQGIGGYTF	TGTGCCAGCAGCCAAGACCAGGGGATAGGCGGCTACACCTTC
once	TRBV2	TRBJ2-5	-	CARDTGKRETQYF	TGTGCCAGAGATACAGGGAAACGAGAGACCCAGTACTTC
-	TRBV6-1	TRBJ2-7	TRBD1	CASSEGQGVYEQYF	TGTGCCAGCAGTGAAGGACAGGGTGTTTACGAGCAGTACTTC
-	TRBV18	TRBJ1-2	TRBD1	CASSPLPGQNYGYTF	TGTGCCAGCTCACCACTCCCGGGACAGAACTATGGCTACACCTTC
-	TRBV27	TRBJ2-7	TRBD2	CASSFRGTSGAEQYF	TGTGCCAGCAGTTTCAGGGGGACTAGCGGGGCCGAGCAGTACTTC
-	TRBV27	TRBJ2-2	-	CASSLWGGQAGELFF	TGTGCCAGCAGTTTATGGGGGGGGCAGGCCGGGGAGCTGTTTTTT
once	TRBV5-1	TRBJ2-7	TRBD2	CASSFGLAGPPTYEQYF	TGCGCCAGCAGCTTCGGACTAGCGGGACCACCTACCTACGAGCAGTACTTC